These 30 T cell receptor beta chains were sequenced from one sample in a study of T cell repertoires in cytomegalovirus infection. TCRdb re-called the reads with MiXCR, one entry per CDR3 protein. This sample has some 680,000 distinct CDR3 sequences, with about a third found just once. Sample: PBMCs. These TCRs come from a human donor in good health (CMV status not recorded). Some clones in this sample may be carry-over from other donors' samples.

This clonotype was seen more than once but under ten times. V and J are TRBV5-4 and TRBJ2-7; tentatively, D is TRBD2 (6 bases). Germline assignment: CDR1 SGHNT and CDR2 YYREEE (reference sequence). This CDR3 contains 13 residues. V was trimmed by 4 bases and J by 3 bases, leaving 11 bases between them. In DNA form, the CDR3 reads TGTGCCAGCAGCCAACCGGGACTCTACGAGCAGTACTTC. Protein sequence: CASSQPGLYEQYF. Looking up the rest from reference TRBV5-4 and TRBJ2-7 gives the full variable domain: ETGVTQSPTHLIKTRGQQVTLRCSSQSGHNTVSWYQQALGQGPQFIFQYYREEENGRGNFPPRFSGLQFPNYSSELNVNALELDDSALYLCASSQPGLYEQYFGPGTRLTVT.

This clonotype has only a few counts. This chain links TRBV11-2 with TRBJ1-1; D gene unclear. V was pared by 3 bases and J by 1 base, with 9 bases between. The CDR3 is 14 residues long. Germline values: CDR1 SGHAT, CDR2 FQNNGV. CDR3 region: CASSFQDRNTEAFF. As DNA, the CDR3 is TGTGCCAGCAGCTTTCAGGATAGGAACACTGAAGCTTTCTTT.

This clonotype was recorded at least ten times. V usage is TRBV7-2 and J usage is TRBJ1-5; maybe TRBD1 (5 bases). The CDR3 totals 13 residues. Looked up from germline, CDR1 is SGHTA and CDR2 is FQGNSA. Trimming left V 1 base short and J 7 bases short, with 8 bases between. The CDR3 protein is CASSLDRQQPQHF. The CDR3 nucleotides read TGTGCCAGCAGCTTAGACCGACAGCAGCCCCAGCATTTT.

About this clonotype: Mismatch with germline at one junction end may stem from a read error. The rearrangement joins TRBV9 to TRBJ1-1, with 7 bases aligning to TRBD1. Germline lookup yields CDR1 SGDLS and CDR2 YYNGEE. CDR3 length: 13 residues. This CDR3 is CASSVAGGTAAFF. CDR3 in DNA: TGTGCCAGCAGCGTAGCAGGGGGAACTGCAGCTTTCTTT.

Comment on this clonotype: It is likely a read error, because the conserved phenylalanine at the end of the CDR3 is missing. The DNA is left out, because the CDR3 cannot be placed on it with certainty; the CDR3 is given as TCRdb lists it. This sequence joins TRBV19 and TRBJ2-1. The germline CDR1 and CDR2 sequences are LNHDA and SQIVND (reference sequence). Inclusive of both ends, the CDR3 amounts to 11 amino acids. CDR3 amino acids: CANSNGMQKFL.

This clonotype was seen a few times. The genes are TRBV5-4 and TRBJ2-7; no clear D. Per germline, CDR1 SGHNT and CDR2 YYREEE (reference sequence). The CDR3 covers 14 residues. V was clipped by 1 base and J by 4 bases, with 12 bases between them. In DNA form, the CDR3 reads TGTGCCAGCAGCTTGAGTAGCCAAGGATACGAGCAGTACTTC. Translation gives CASSLSSQGYEQYF.

This sequence joins TRBV15 and TRBJ2-1; D is uncertain. The germline V gene encodes CDR1 LNHNV and CDR2 YYDKDF (reference sequence). This CDR3 has 14 amino acids. Trimming shortened V by 8 bases and J by 0 bases, and 11 bases separated the two germline ends. CDR3 loop: CATQFGGSYNEQFF. The CDR3, as DNA: TGTGCCACCCAATTTGGTGGCTCCTACAATGAGCAGTTCTTC. The full variable domain, rest sourced from reference TRBV15 and TRBJ2-1, is DAMVIQNPRYQVTQFGKPVTLSCSQTLNHNVMYWYQQKSSQAPKLLFHYYDKDFNNEADTPDNFQSRRPNTSFCFLDIRSPGLGDTAMYLCATQFGGSYNEQFFGPGTRLTVL.

About this clonotype itself: One base away lies a much larger clone, so this may be a sequencing read error. J is TRBJ1-2 and V is TRBV7-8; D is unclear. V was trimmed by 3 bases and J by 9 bases, leaving 17 bases between them. This CDR3 is built from 14 residues. Per the germline V gene, CDR1 is SGHVS and CDR2 is FQNEAQ. The CDR3 sequence: CASSFGSQWYSYTF. The CDR3 coding sequence is TGTGCCAGCAGCTTTGGCAGTCAGTGGTATAGCTACACCTTC.

The chain links TRBV28 to TRBJ1-1; D is possibly TRBD1 (5 bases). The CDR3 extends over 14 amino acids. Germline V gives CDR1 MDHEN, CDR2 SYDVKM. Trimming removed 6 bases from V and 3 bases from J, with 14 bases in between. This CDR3 reads CASRLSLTDTEAFF. CDR3 DNA sequence: TGTGCCAGCAGACTCAGCCTGACAGACACTGAAGCTTTCTTT.

This clonotype was found many times. The chain links TRBV7-2 to TRBJ1-5; maybe TRBD1 (6 bases). Trimming left V 5 bases short and J 0 bases short, with 23 bases between. The CDR3 consists of 19 residues. The germline gives CDR1 SGHTA, CDR2 FQGNSA. DNA of the CDR3: TGTGCCAGCAGCCTCACGCCCGCCGGGACACTCATTAGCAATCAGCCCCAGCATTTT. Encoded protein: CASSLTPAGTLISNQPQHF.

For this clonotype: This may arise from a read error, as a much more abundant clone is one base away. No conserved phenylalanine or tryptophan is present at the end of the CDR3, so a read error is the likely explanation. The chain employs TRBV12-3 or TRBV12-4 and TRBJ1-2; 7 bases map to TRBD1. CDR3 length equals 16 residues. J gave up 6 bases and V 4 bases, and 14 bases lay outside the gene matches. The CDR3 loop is CASSSGPGQIGDGYTL. CDR3 bases: TGTGCCAGCAGTTCAGGACCGGGACAGATAGGGGATGGCTACACCTTA.

The sample holds a few counts of this clonotype. The CDR3 DNA reads TGTGCCAGTAAGGGACAGGGGGACACTGAAGCTTTCTTT. Protein sequence: CASKGQGDTEAFF. The rearrangement uses TRBV19 and TRBJ1-1; 11 bases match TRBD1. This CDR3 contains 13 residues. Germline V lookup: CDR1 LNHDA, CDR2 SQIVND (reference sequence). Trimming took 7 bases from V and 3 from J; bases not matched to a gene: 1.

J is TRBJ1-6 and V is TRBV28, with no clear D. The CDR3 sequence is 14 residues long. Trimming removed 7 bases at V and 7 bases at J, with 14 bases between. Germline CDR1 MDHEN, CDR2 SYDVKM. The chain's CDR3 is CASKAGGLNSPLHF. CDR3 nucleotide sequence: TGTGCCAGCAAGGCAGGAGGGCTAAATTCACCCCTCCACTTT.

The chain recombines TRBV27 with TRBJ1-2; D unresolved. CDR1 and CDR2 from the germline V gene are MNHEY and SMNVEV (reference sequence). Trimming took 6 bases from V and 0 from J, leaving 14 bases between them. The CDR3 has 15 residues. CDR3: CASSALGTTNYGYTF. CDR3 DNA sequence: TGTGCCAGCAGCGCGTTGGGCACAACTAACTATGGCTACACCTTC.

The chain combines TRBV12-3 or TRBV12-4 with TRBJ2-5; TRBD1 is a possible D gene (6 bases). There are 14 residues in the CDR3. Trimming removed 6 bases at V and 4 bases at J, with 15 bases between. This CDR3 reads CASRHREGGETQYF. CDR3 DNA: TGTGCCAGCAGACACAGGGAAGGGGGAGAGACCCAGTACTTC.

DNA of the CDR3: TGTGCCAGTAGACAGGCGCTACGCTATGGCTACACCTTC. The encoded protein is CASRQALRYGYTF. The chain uses TRBV19 and TRBJ1-2; tentatively, D is TRBD1 (5 bases). V was clipped by 6 bases and J by 4 bases, with 12 bases between them. The CDR3 loop spans 13 amino acids. Per germline, CDR1 LNHDA and CDR2 SQIVND (reference sequence).

This chain connects TRBV28 to TRBJ1-6; 7 positions agree with TRBD1. This CDR3 is 17 amino acids long. V lost 5 bases to trimming and J lost 8 bases; unmatched junction nucleotides: 15. Germline V lookup: CDR1 MDHEN, CDR2 SYDVKM. The CDR3 region is CASSPQPPDRVHSPLHF. Here the CDR3 DNA reads TGTGCCAGCAGTCCTCAACCGCCCGACAGGGTACATTCACCCCTCCACTTT.

The chain carries TRBV19 and TRBJ2-3, with D perhaps given as TRBD1 or TRBD2 (5 bases each). With 6 bases removed from V and 3 bases from J, the gap between germline ends came to 13 bases. Germline V CDR1 and CDR2: LNHDA, SQIVND (reference sequence). CDR3 length: 14 residues. Written as DNA, the CDR3 is TGTGCCAGTAGGAGCGGCAGGGCGACAGATACGCAGTATTTT. It codes for CASRSGRATDTQYF. The variable domain in full, with the rest retrieved from reference TRBV19 and TRBJ2-3, is DGGITQSPKYLFRKEGQNVTLSCEQNLNHDAMYWYRQDPGQGLRLIYYSQIVNDFQKGDIAEGYSVSREKKESFPLTVTSAQKNPTAFYLCASRSGRATDTQYFGPGTRLTVL.

In its sample, this clonotype was seen once. Since a much larger clone is just one base distant, this may be a read error. The genes are TRBV11-2 and TRBJ2-1; TRBD2 agrees at 9 bases. CDR3 size: 15 residues. Germline V gives CDR1 SGHAT, CDR2 FQNNGV. For the CDR3, the DNA is TGTGCCAGCAGCCCACAGCGGGGGGCAAACAAGGAGCAGTTCTTC. This gives the protein CASSPQRGANKEQFF.

Only a few counts were recorded for this clonotype. CDR3 nucleotides: TGTGCCAGCAGTGACAGATTCAACTCCTACGAGCAGTACTTC. This sequence encodes CASSDRFNSYEQYF. This chain connects TRBV28 to TRBJ2-7, with a weak D call TRBD1 (5 bases). The CDR3 covers 14 residues. The germline V and J ends were trimmed by 5 bases and 0 bases, with 11 bases remaining between them. The germline gives CDR1 MDHEN, CDR2 SYDVKM.

This clonotype was seen ten or more times. The chain links TRBV7-8 to TRBJ1-4, with 9 bases that match TRBD1. This CDR3 spans 16 amino acids. Germline CDR1 is SGHVS and CDR2 is FQNEAQ. V trimming: 4 bases; J trimming: 7 bases; junction bases outside the gene matches: 10. CDR3 amino acids: CASSSRRDRAFEKLFF. The CDR3 nucleotides read TGTGCCAGCAGCTCCAGAAGGGACAGGGCCTTTGAAAAACTGTTTTTT.

The rearrangement links TRBV20-1 to TRBJ1-2; 7 nucleotides line up with TRBD1. This CDR3 has 12 amino acids. V lost 5 bases and J lost 4; bases outside the gene matches: 4. Per the germline V gene, CDR1 is DFQATT and CDR2 is SNEGSKA (reference sequence). The CDR3 DNA reads TGCAGTGCTCGGGACAGCCTCTATGGCTACACCTTC. This codes for CSARDSLYGYTF.

This clonotype occurred many times. V is TRBV7-2 and J is TRBJ2-4; D may be TRBD2 (6 bases). Germline V CDR1 and CDR2: SGHTA, FQGNSA. The CDR3 consists of 16 residues. V lost 0 bases and J lost 1, with 10 bases in between. CDR3 DNA sequence: TGTGCCAGCAGCTTAGCCGCGGAGGGGGCCAAAAACATTCAGTACTTC. This codes for CASSLAAEGAKNIQYF.

The V gene is TRBV4-2, the J gene TRBJ1-6; D is ambiguous. Germline assignment: CDR1 LGHNA and CDR2 YNFKEQ. CDR3 length: 15 residues. V lost 0 bases, J lost 10 bases, and 13 bases lay in between. Written as DNA, the CDR3 is TGTGCCAGCAGCCAAGAACGCGTAGGGATCTCACCCCTCCACTTT. It specifies CASSQERVGISPLHF.

As concerns this clonotype: A much larger clone lies one base from this, so it may be a read error. This chain joins TRBV6-4 and TRBJ2-3; 11 bases agree with TRBD2. The CDR3 is made up of 15 amino acids. Germline V CDR1 and CDR2: MRHNA, SNTAGT. Losses at the gene ends were 6 bases for V and 2 bases for J; bases not matched to a gene: 4. CDR3 DNA: TGTGCCAGCAGCCAGACTAGCGGGGCCACAGATACGCAGTATTTT. Translating gives CASSQTSGATDTQYF.

This sequence joins TRBV9 and TRBJ1-6; D is unresolved. The germline CDR1 and CDR2 sequences are SGDLS and YYNGEE. This CDR3 contains 15 residues. V lost 2 bases and J 5 bases, leaving 11 bases between the germline ends. This chain's CDR3 is CASSVAAADNSPLHF. DNA for the CDR3: TGTGCCAGCAGCGTGGCGGCAGCTGATAATTCACCCCTCCACTTT. The full variable domain, in which reference TRBV9 and TRBJ1-6 provide the parts outside the CDR3, is DSGVTQTPKHLITATGQRVTLRCSPRSGDLSVYWYQQSLDQGLQFLIQYYNGEERAKGNILERFSAQQFPDLHSELNLSSLELGDSALYFCASSVAAADNSPLHFGNGTRLTVT.

The sample holds a few counts of this clonotype. This chain joins TRBV4-3 and TRBJ1-1, with D tentatively TRBD1 (6 bases). Germline V CDR1 and CDR2: LGHNA, YSLEER. This CDR3 is built from 13 residues. V was trimmed by 0 bases and J by 12 bases, leaving 14 bases between them. The CDR3 is CASSQESGTGTFF. The CDR3 DNA sequence: TGCGCCAGCAGCCAAGAAAGCGGTACAGGGACTTTCTTT.

The chain recombines TRBV20-1 with TRBJ1-2; no reliable D call. This CDR3 has 14 residues. With 0 bases removed from V and 2 bases from J, the gap between germline ends came to 10 bases. Germline V gene data show CDR1 as DFQATT and CDR2 as SNEGSKA (reference sequence). The CDR3 sequence is CSARDATRNYGYTF. The CDR3 DNA follows: TGCAGTGCTAGAGATGCGACCCGGAACTATGGCTACACCTTC.

This chain links TRBV28 with TRBJ2-1; the D is unclear. Per germline, CDR1 MDHEN and CDR2 SYDVKM. The CDR3 has 14 residues. V lost 3 bases and J 3 bases, leaving 9 bases between the germline ends. The CDR3 region has the DNA TGTGCCAGCAGTTTTGTAGGGAACTACAATGAGCAGTTCTTC. As protein: CASSFVGNYNEQFF.

The table lists this clonotype with a few counts. This rearrangement joins TRBV4-1 to TRBJ1-4; a weak D match, TRBD1 (6 bases). Germline CDR1 reads MGHRA; CDR2 reads YSYEKL. V lost 3 bases and J lost 1, with 12 bases in between. The CDR3 runs to 16 residues. The CDR3: CASSQGHRETNEKLFF. DNA of the CDR3: TGCGCCAGCAGCCAGGGGCACAGGGAAACTAATGAAAAACTGTTTTTT.